This paragraph covers one T cell receptor beta chain sequence. As yet, its antigen is unknown. The CDR3 is 14 residues long. Trimming pared 8 bases from V and 3 bases from J, leaving 11 bases between. Via MiXCR, TCRdb re-called the 5' RACE reads, giving one row per CDR3 protein. The table records approximately 400,000 distinct CDR3 sequences, about 25% of them present only once. The data derive from a study of CD8 T cells in ankylosing spondylitis. Findings of the study overall: In synovial fluid and blood from reactive arthritis, some motif variants were previously reported. A TCR beta motif of under ten highly homologous variants appeared characteristic of ankylosing spondylitis blood. Relatively rare in peripheral blood, disease-linked clones were also CD8+.

V gene TRBV12-3 or TRBV12-4 combines with J gene TRBJ1-6, with D possibly matching TRBD1 (5 bases). The sample comprised blood, either unsorted or a sorted T cell fraction (not recorded which). This clonotype was obtained from a male donor with ankylosing spondylitis. This CDR3 is CASVGDSYNSPLHF. CDR3 nucleotide sequence: TGTGCCAGCGTTGGTGACAGCTATAATTCACCCCTCCACTTT.